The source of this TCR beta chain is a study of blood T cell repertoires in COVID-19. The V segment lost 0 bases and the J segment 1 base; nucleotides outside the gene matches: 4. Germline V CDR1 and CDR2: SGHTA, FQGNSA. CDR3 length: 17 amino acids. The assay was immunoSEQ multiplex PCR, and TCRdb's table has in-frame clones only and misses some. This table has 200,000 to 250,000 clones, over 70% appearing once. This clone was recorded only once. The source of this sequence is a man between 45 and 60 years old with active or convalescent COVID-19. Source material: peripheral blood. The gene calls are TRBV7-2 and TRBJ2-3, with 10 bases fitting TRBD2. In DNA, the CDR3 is TGTGCCAGCAGCTTAGCCCTCCTAGCGGGGGGCACAGATACGCAGTATTTT. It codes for CASSLALLAGGTDTQYF.